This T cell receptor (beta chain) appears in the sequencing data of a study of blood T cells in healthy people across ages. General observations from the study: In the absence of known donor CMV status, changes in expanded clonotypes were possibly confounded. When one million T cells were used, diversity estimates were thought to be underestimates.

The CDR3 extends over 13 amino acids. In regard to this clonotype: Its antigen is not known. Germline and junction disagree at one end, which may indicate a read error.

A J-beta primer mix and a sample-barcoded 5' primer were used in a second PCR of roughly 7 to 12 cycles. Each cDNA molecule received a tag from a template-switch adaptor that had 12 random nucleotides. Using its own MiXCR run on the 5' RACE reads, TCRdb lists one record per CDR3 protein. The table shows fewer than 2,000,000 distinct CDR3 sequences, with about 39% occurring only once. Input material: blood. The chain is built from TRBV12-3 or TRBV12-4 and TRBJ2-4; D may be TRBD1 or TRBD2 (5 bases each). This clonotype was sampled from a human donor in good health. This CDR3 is CVSSSGTPSIQYF. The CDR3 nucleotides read TGTGTCAGCAGTTCCGGGACCCCCAGCATTCAGTACTTC.